A selection of T cell receptor beta chains follows, all from one sample in a study of radiotherapy plus CTLA-4 blockade in lung cancer. Repertoires were generated with immunoSEQ multiplex PCR, while TCRdb's copy carries only in-frame clones and drops some. The sample contains around 40,000 clones, 75% to 90% of which appear only once. Sequencing was performed on peripheral blood, taken from a patient treated with radiotherapy plus ipilimumab. Every receptor here comes from a human donor with non-small cell lung cancer who had stable disease on radiotherapy plus ipilimumab. CDR3s include the opening cysteine and the closing phenylalanine or tryptophan.

TRBV7-7	TRBJ2-1	CASSLGGGRLYNEQFF
TRBV6-5	TRBJ1-1	CASSYSAGTLNTEAFF
TRBV7-9	TRBJ1-1	CASSLRSNTEAFF
TRBV18	TRBJ2-2	CASSPRGTPNTGELFF
TRBV6-6	TRBJ2-7	CASSLKREAGYEQYF
TRBV14	TRBJ1-4	CASSQGLRGGDEKLFF
TRBV10-3	TRBJ2-7	CAISERREMHEQYF
TRBV11-1	TRBJ2-3	CASSLAIAGAEDTQYF
TRBV7-3	TRBJ2-1	CASSSGQGAYNEQFF
TRBV28	TRBJ2-3	CASTQWRGDTQYF
TRBV29-1	TRBJ1-1	CSARTGDTEAFF
TRBV7-3	TRBJ2-1	CASSWGGEGNEQFF
TRBV4-2	TRBJ1-2	CASSPTVWGGASGYTF
TRBV5-4	TRBJ2-1	CASSLGDRVSYNEQFF
TRBV30	TRBJ2-7	CAWTPGVAGGYEQYF
TRBV4-3	TRBJ2-7	CASSQEEGSSHEQYF
TRBV14	TRBJ2-7	CASSQDSYEQYF
TRBV28	TRBJ2-7	CASSSLKGLAGAAGEQYF
TRBV21-1	TRBJ2-7	CASSKGYRDYEQYF
TRBV7-2	TRBJ2-7	CASSPRVFYEQYF
TRBV5-4	TRBJ2-7	CASSFGGGTRASGRADEQYF
TRBV7-9	TRBJ1-2	CASSLGSGDYGYTF
TRBV2	TRBJ2-3	CASSARTPDTDTQYF
TRBV28	TRBJ2-7	CASRPQGTAYEQYF
TRBV30	TRBJ2-3	CACSFPPGGTDTQYF
TRBV30	TRBJ1-2	CAWSVWDSEHF
TRBV11-2	TRBJ2-7	CASSLDRGLFYEQYF
TRBV28	TRBJ1-2	CASSRDRNQYGYTF
TRBV5-1	TRBJ2-5	CASSWSGLAGARQETQYF
TRBV10-3	TRBJ2-2	CAISGGVRANTGELFF
TRBV6-1	TRBJ1-6	CASRVSGQPNSPLHF
TRBV6-1	TRBJ1-1	CASSADRATEAFF
TRBV18	TRBJ2-7	CASSPSDRDHEQYF
TRBV7-9	TRBJ1-2	CAIGGPSGYTF
TRBV7-2	TRBJ2-4	CASSWGRGSRAKNIQYF
TRBV4-3	TRBJ2-1	CASSQDLSGKNEQFF
TRBV9	TRBJ2-3	CASSVVGQGGTDTQYF
TRBV18	TRBJ2-2	CASSPRLAENTGELFF
TRBV21-1	TRBJ2-4	CASSKEVMTGDRLAKNIQYF
TRBV27	TRBJ2-5	CASSHRVQETQYF
TRBV9	TRBJ1-5	CASSVDGKGNQPQHF